The entry that follows covers one T cell receptor beta chain sequence. Its specificity is unknown. Using unique molecular identifiers, the investigators prepared the TCRbeta library. MiXCR was run by TCRdb on the PCR reads, yielding one entry per CDR3 protein. The sample yields 550,000 to 800,000 distinct CDR3 sequences, under 15% seen once. The sample belongs to a study of T-cell reconstitution after alpha-beta-depleted transplantation in children. V was shortened by 2 bases and J by 5 bases, with 17 bases between the two germline ends. Per germline, CDR1 SGHRS and CDR2 YFSETQ. This CDR3 is built from 15 residues. Findings and limits, study-wide: After transplant, at about two months, alpha-beta T cells were reportedly derived from several hundred expanded graft clones. Newly made T cells mostly supplied T-cell counts and diversity one year after transplant.

The gene calls are TRBV5-1 and TRBJ2-7, with a possible D match to TRBD1 (5 bases). This sample comprised PBMCs, obtained before TCRalphabeta/CD19-depleted stem cell transplant. This receptor was identified in a girl aged 2 to 10 with congenital amegakaryocytic thrombocytopenia, due to receive a stem cell transplant. The CDR3: CASSFGGAESHEQYF. CDR3 DNA sequence: TGCGCCAGCAGCTTTGGTGGGGCAGAAAGTCACGAGCAGTACTTC.